The present entry profiles one T cell receptor (beta chain) with its context. Its antigen is unknown. V shed 4 bases, J shed 3 bases, and the junction held 5 bases outside the gene matches. There are 15 residues in the CDR3. CDR1 is SGHNT and CDR2 is YYREEE in the germline V gene (reference sequence). TCRdb's table, derived via immunoSEQ multiplex PCR, lists solely in-frame clones and lacks some. The sample yields under 100,000 clones, roughly 83% seen once. This specimen belongs to a study of cytomegalovirus exposure and HLA in healthy donors. Broader study findings: First-cohort TCR clusters tended to co-occur in the approximately 110 validation repertoires, a later analysis found. The study listed approximately 170 cytomegalovirus-associated TCR beta chains.

The material sequenced was PBMCs. The receptor was isolated from a woman in her late teens or twenties in good health and CMV-seropositive. The V gene is TRBV5-4, the J gene TRBJ2-2, with TRBD1 matching over 8 bases. In DNA, the CDR3 is TGTGCCAGCAGCCGGAACAGGGGGGACACCGGGGAGCTGTTTTTT. Encoded protein: CASSRNRGDTGELFF.